Shown below are 27 T cell receptor beta chains from a single sample sequenced in a study of blood T cell repertoires in COVID-19 (dated by TCRdb to 2019 to 2021). Library creation used the immunoSEQ multiplex PCR assay. Sourced from immuneACCESS, this table was stored by TCRdb with only in-frame sequences that have V and J called. A share of the clones is absent; for the studies checked, an unresolved V gene accounts for under half, and the remainder has no known explanation. The sample table holds a few hundred thousand clones, of which roughly 86% were seen once. Less than 3.5% of the sample lies in the top ten. The sample comprised PBMCs or T cells enriched from blood (not recorded which). These receptor sequences come from a woman aged 45-59 years who had been exposed to COVID-19.

The chain recombines TRBV19 with TRBJ1-5, with 7 bases matching TRBD1. The germline gives CDR1 LNHDA, CDR2 SQIVND (reference sequence). Trimming took 3 bases from V and 0 from J; bases not matched to a gene: 11. This CDR3 is 18 amino acids long. CDR3: CASSIGAQGLYSNQPQHF. The CDR3 bases are TGTGCCAGTAGTATTGGCGCACAGGGGTTGTATAGCAATCAGCCCCAGCATTTT.

The CDR3 DNA is TGTGCCATCAGTGAGAGGTCAGGGAATCAGCCCCAGCATTTT. Its protein is CAISERSGNQPQHF. The V call is TRBV10-3, the J call TRBJ1-5; a weak D match, TRBD1 (5 bases). Trimming removed 2 bases at V and 4 bases at J, with 9 bases between. The CDR3 contains 14 residues. CDR1 and CDR2 (germline): ENHRY, SYGVKD.

The V gene is TRBV14, the J gene TRBJ2-3, with D unclear. V lost 1 base and J 2 bases, leaving 7 bases between the germline ends. Germline V gene lookup returns CDR1 SGHDN and CDR2 FVKESK. The CDR3 loop spans 14 amino acids. The CDR3 DNA reads TGTGCCAGCAGCCAAGGCAGATTCACAGATACGCAGTATTTT. Its protein is CASSQGRFTDTQYF. Full variable domain (missing parts from reference TRBV14 and TRBJ2-3): EAGVTQFPSHSVIEKGQTVTLRCDPISGHDNLYWYRRVMGKEIKFLLHFVKESKQDESGMPNNRFLAERTGGTYSTLKVQPAELEDSGVYFCASSQGRFTDTQYFGPGTRLTVL.

The rearrangement uses TRBV5-1 and TRBJ1-2; TRBD1 agrees at 8 bases. Germline CDR1 SGHRS, CDR2 YFSETQ. Unmatched junction bases numbered 11, after V lost 0 bases and J lost 7 bases. This CDR3 has 16 amino acids. CDR3 nucleotide sequence: TGCGCCAGCAGCTTGGAGGCCCGGACAGGGTCATTTGGCTACACCTTC. It encodes CASSLEARTGSFGYTF.

J is TRBJ2-2 and V is TRBV28, with D maybe TRBD2 (5 bases). Trimming cost V 6 bases and J 1 base, with 12 bases left between them. The CDR3 extends over 15 amino acids. CDR1 MDHEN and CDR2 SYDVKM come from the germline V gene. The CDR3 nucleotides are TGTGCCAGCAGCCCCGGCCGGGGGAACACCGGGGAGCTGTTTTTT. It specifies CASSPGRGNTGELFF.

CDR3 region: CASSLRSGMQAEAFF. The CDR3 bases are TGTGCCAGCAGTTTGAGGTCAGGGATGCAGGCTGAAGCTTTCTTT. The chain employs TRBV28 and TRBJ1-1, with TRBD1 as a possible D gene (5 bases). Germline V gene data show CDR1 as MDHEN and CDR2 as SYDVKM. V shed 3 bases and J shed 6 bases, with 17 bases lying between them. CDR3 length equals 15 residues.

This clone was counted between two and nine times. The chain carries TRBV6-1 and TRBJ1-5; tentative D call: TRBD1 (5 bases). The ends were cut back, 1 base at V and 5 bases at J, with 12 bases in the middle. Germline lookup yields CDR1 MNHNS and CDR2 SASEGT. CDR3 length: 15 residues. For the CDR3, the DNA is TGTGCCAGCAGTGAAGGGCCAGGGTCCTATCAGCCCCAGCATTTT. Amino acid sequence: CASSEGPGSYQPQHF.

This chain links TRBV5-4 with TRBJ2-4; D not resolved. Germline CDR1 and CDR2: SGHNT and YYREEE (reference sequence). This CDR3 spans 17 amino acids. Between the trimmed V and J ends, which lost 4 bases and 1 base, there was a span of 18 bases. This CDR3 is CASSLSTSAGAKNIQYF. In DNA, the CDR3 is TGTGCCAGCAGCCTATCGACTTCTGCCGGGGCCAAAAACATTCAGTACTTC.

The chain joins TRBV5-1 to TRBJ2-1; TRBD2 aligns across 8 bases. This CDR3 has 16 amino acids. Germline CDR1 reads SGHRS; CDR2 reads YFSETQ. J was trimmed by 6 bases and V by 0 bases; bases with no gene match: 8. Written as DNA, the CDR3 is TGCGCCAGCAGCTTGGGGAGCGGGGGCCGAATCAATGAGCAGTTCTTC. Residues: CASSLGSGGRINEQFF.

The DNA for the CDR3 is TGTGCCAGCAGTTGGGGACAGAACACTGAAGCTTTCTTT. It encodes CASSWGQNTEAFF. The chain has TRBV12-3 or TRBV12-4 and TRBJ1-1, with a tentative D call TRBD1 (6 bases). The V end was cut by 4 bases, the J end by 1 base, with 7 bases between. There are 13 residues in the CDR3.

This clone occurred once. The chain joins TRBV27 to TRBJ1-4, with D possibly TRBD1 on 6 matching bases. From germline, CDR1 is MNHEY and CDR2 SMNVEV (reference sequence). The CDR3 is 16 residues long. The germline V and J ends were trimmed by 2 bases and 13 bases, with 23 bases remaining between them. The chain's CDR3 is CASSLGEGVPGGALFF. The CDR3 DNA reads as TGTGCCAGCAGTTTAGGGGAGGGGGTCCCCGGGGGCGCACTGTTTTTT.

The chain employs TRBV18 and TRBJ1-2; 8 bases are shared with TRBD1. CDR3 length equals 15 residues. With 2 bases clipped from V and 4 bases from J, the junction kept 6 bases outside the gene matches. The germline V gene has CDR1 KGHSH and CDR2 LQKENI. DNA for the CDR3: TGTGCCAGCTCACCAGAGGGCAGGGGGCCCTATGGCTACACCTTC. This gives the protein CASSPEGRGPYGYTF.

V usage is TRBV7-9 and J usage is TRBJ1-1, with 9 bases identical to TRBD1. CDR1 SEHNR and CDR2 FQNEAQ come from the germline V gene (reference sequence). With 6 bases clipped from V and 3 bases from J, the junction kept 8 bases outside the gene matches. The CDR3 covers 15 residues. As DNA, the CDR3 is TGTGCCAGCAGGCCTCAACAGGGGGCAGACACTGAAGCTTTCTTT. It yields the protein CASRPQQGADTEAFF.

The chain couples TRBV4-1 to TRBJ2-2, with 11 bases aligning to TRBD2. Germline CDR1 is MGHRA and CDR2 is YSYEKL. CDR3 length: 17 amino acids. The J segment lost 1 base and the V segment lost 3 bases, leaving 4 bases of the junction unmatched. This CDR3 reads CASSHETSGGNTGELFF. The CDR3 DNA follows: TGCGCCAGCAGCCACGAAACTAGCGGGGGGAACACCGGGGAGCTGTTTTTT.

The V and J genes are TRBV3-1 (or the pseudogene TRBV3-2) and TRBJ1-5; tentatively, D is TRBD1 (5 bases). V was clipped by 1 base and J by 7 bases, with 14 bases between them. Per germline, CDR1 LGHDT and CDR2 YNNKEL (reference sequence). The CDR3 length is 15 residues. The CDR3 here is CASSQVPGGDQPQHF. CDR3 in DNA: TGTGCCAGCAGCCAAGTCCCTGGAGGGGACCAGCCCCAGCATTTT.

This clone was counted between two and nine times. V gene TRBV3-1 (or the pseudogene TRBV3-2) combines with J gene TRBJ1-4, with unresolved D. V was clipped by 8 bases and J by 0 bases, with 10 bases between them. CDR1 LGHDT and CDR2 YNNKEL come from the germline V gene (reference sequence). The CDR3 extends over 14 amino acids. The CDR3 protein is CASGRRTTNEKLFF. Here the CDR3 DNA reads TGTGCCAGCGGACGGAGGACAACTAATGAAAAACTGTTTTTT.

The chain couples TRBV5-4 to TRBJ2-2; 10 nucleotides agree with TRBD2. The germline CDR1 and CDR2 sequences are SGHNT and YYREEE (reference sequence). With V trimmed by 9 bases and J by 3 bases, 8 bases remained unmatched. The CDR3 is 15 residues long. DNA for the CDR3: TGTGCCACCAAATATAGCGGGGGGTACACCGGGGAGCTGTTTTTT. Amino acid sequence: CATKYSGGYTGELFF.

The genes are TRBV6-5 and TRBJ1-2; TRBD1 matches 8 bases. Germline CDR1 reads MNHEY; CDR2 reads SVGAGI. The CDR3 is 16 amino acids. Unmatched junction bases numbered 15, after V lost 4 bases and J lost 8 bases. The DNA for the CDR3 is TGTGCCAGCAGTTCATACACCGGGACAGGTTTAAGGGGCTACACCTTC. Translation: CASSSYTGTGLRGYTF.

The genes are TRBV9 and TRBJ2-3, with 9 positions matching TRBD2. V was pared by 0 bases and J by 0 bases, with 8 bases of the junction left unmatched. The germline gives CDR1 SGDLS, CDR2 YYNGEE. The CDR3 extends over 18 amino acids. CDR3 in DNA: TGTGCCAGCAGCGTAGTAGGACTAGCGAGCCCAAGCACAGATACGCAGTATTTT. This codes for CASSVVGLASPSTDTQYF.

This clone was seen only once. The chain recombines TRBV30 with TRBJ1-1; D remains unclear. Germline CDR1 is GTSNPN and CDR2 is SVGIG (reference sequence). This CDR3 comprises 13 residues. Trimming took 0 bases from V and 7 from J, leaving 12 bases between them. CDR3 loop: CAWSVGLADEAFF. In DNA, the CDR3 is TGTGCCTGGAGTGTAGGATTGGCGGATGAAGCTTTCTTT.

The chain combines TRBV9 with TRBJ1-1; no reliable D call. The CDR3 has 13 residues. Looked up from germline, CDR1 is SGDLS and CDR2 is YYNGEE. V dropped 4 bases and J dropped 2 bases, with 9 bases sitting between them. CDR3 sequence reads: CASSSTTNTEAFF. CDR3 coding DNA: TGTGCCAGCAGCTCGACGACTAACACTGAAGCTTTCTTT.

This clone showed up just a few times. The rearrangement uses TRBV4-1 and TRBJ2-7, with 12 bases fitting TRBD1. The CDR3 has 15 residues. V shed 3 bases and J 5 bases; nucleotides not matched to a gene: 5. Per germline, CDR1 MGHRA and CDR2 YSYEKL. CDR3 nucleotide sequence: TGCGCCAGCAGCCAGGCCGGGACAGGGGGCAACGAGCAGTACTTC. Its translation: CASSQAGTGGNEQYF.

This clone has just one count. This chain links TRBV25-1 with TRBJ1-6, with 7 bases fitting TRBD1. Per germline, CDR1 MGHDK and CDR2 SYGVNS. Germline trimming cut 4 bases from V and 14 bases from J; bases unmatched to any gene: 11. This CDR3 has 14 residues. CDR3 bases: TGTGCCAGCAGTGGTGCCGGGACAGCCGGGTCCCTCCACTTT. This translates into CASSGAGTAGSLHF.

A few counts support this clone. The chain couples TRBV5-1 to TRBJ1-2; TRBD1 matches 8 bases. The trim removed 3 bases at V and 6 bases at J, leaving 7 bases unmatched. Germline values: CDR1 SGHRS, CDR2 YFSETQ. There are 14 residues in the CDR3. CDR3 in amino acids: CASSSRQGLHGYTF. CDR3 bases: TGCGCCAGCAGCTCCCGACAGGGGTTACATGGCTACACCTTC.

The chain uses TRBV19 and TRBJ2-7; 12 nucleotides agree with TRBD2. In germline, CDR1 is LNHDA, CDR2 SQIVND (reference sequence). The CDR3 is made up of 17 amino acids. The V and J ends lost 4 bases and 4 bases, in that order; junction bases with no gene match: 11. CDR3 residues: CASSRTRTSGEAYEQYF. CDR3 bases: TGTGCCAGTAGTAGGACACGGACTAGCGGGGAAGCTTACGAGCAGTACTTC.

The chain has TRBV4-1 and TRBJ2-1, with a tentative D call TRBD2 (7 bases). V was clipped by 4 bases and J by 6 bases, with 19 bases between them. The germline V gene has CDR1 MGHRA and CDR2 YSYEKL. This CDR3 is built from 16 residues. CDR3 in amino acids: CASSRQPGGGGNEQFF. In nucleotides, the CDR3 is TGCGCCAGCAGCCGTCAACCGGGGGGCGGGGGCAATGAGCAGTTCTTC.

There are a few counts of this clone. This chain links TRBV28 with TRBJ1-5; 8 nucleotides match TRBD1. Trimming removed 6 bases from V and 7 bases from J; junction bases left unmatched: 8. The CDR3 is made up of 14 amino acids. Per germline, CDR1 MDHEN and CDR2 SYDVKM. The CDR3, as DNA: TGTGCCAGCAGCCGGACAGGGAAAAGACAGCCCCAGCATTTT. Its translation: CASSRTGKRQPQHF.